The 28 T cell receptor beta chains reported below all come from one sample, sequenced in a study of cytomegalovirus exposure and HLA in healthy donors. The study ran its PCR with 60 Vbeta and 13 Jbeta primers. Some clones are missing from TCRdb's copy, which holds only in-frame ones; the method was immunoSEQ multiplex PCR. The repertoire includes under 200,000 clones, around 72% of them detected once, and around 3.1% sits in the top ten. The specimen was PBMCs. These receptors were collected from a woman aged 45-59 years in good health and CMV-seropositive.

V is TRBV19 and J is TRBJ1-2; D not certain. The germline CDR1 and CDR2 sequences are LNHDA and SQIVND (reference sequence). Trimming shortened V by 5 bases and J by 5 bases, and 12 bases separated the two germline ends. The CDR3 length is 13 residues. CDR3 sequence (DNA): TGTGCCAGTAGTGAGGTCGGAAGGTATGGCTACACCTTC. Encoded protein: CASSEVGRYGYTF.

This clone was counted between two and nine times. Here the CDR3 reads CASSSPGSTDTQYF. Written as DNA, the CDR3 is TGTGCCAGCAGCTCGCCGGGATCCACAGATACGCAGTATTTT. This chain connects TRBV9 to TRBJ2-3; D might be TRBD2 (5 bases). The CDR3 is 14 amino acids. Trimming cost V 4 bases and J 2 bases, with 11 bases left between them. Germline loops: CDR1 SGDLS, CDR2 YYNGEE.

The genes are TRBV11-3 and TRBJ2-3; unclear D gene. This CDR3 spans 14 amino acids. Trimming took 1 base from V and 1 from J, leaving 6 bases between them. Germline CDR1 reads SGHNT; CDR2 reads YENEEA. CDR3 sequence: CASSLVSGTDTQYF. The CDR3 nucleotides are TGTGCCAGCAGCTTAGTGTCCGGCACAGATACGCAGTATTTT.

The V gene is TRBV30, the J gene TRBJ1-2, with 8 bases lining up with TRBD1. CDR1 and CDR2 (germline): GTSNPN, SVGIG (reference sequence). Unmatched junction bases numbered 9, after V lost 8 bases and J lost 7 bases. This CDR3 comprises 12 residues. This chain's CDR3 is CARRQGSPGYTF. The CDR3 nucleotides read TGTGCCCGGCGACAGGGGTCGCCTGGCTACACCTTC.

The chain recombines TRBV19 with TRBJ2-7; 7 bases agree with TRBD1. With V trimmed by 3 bases and J by 6 bases, 8 bases remained unmatched. Germline CDR1 reads LNHDA; CDR2 reads SQIVND (reference sequence). There are 14 residues in the CDR3. The CDR3 sequence: CASSIGQEWPEQYF. CDR3 bases: TGTGCCAGTAGTATCGGACAGGAATGGCCCGAGCAGTACTTC.

The genes are TRBV28 and TRBJ2-7; 9 positions match TRBD1. V gave up 7 bases and J gave up 5 bases; unmatched junction bases: 9. The germline gives CDR1 MDHEN, CDR2 SYDVKM. The CDR3 consists of 14 residues. The CDR3 coding sequence is TGTGCCAGCAACCGACAGGGGGATAGGAACGAGCAGTACTTC. It translates to CASNRQGDRNEQYF.

This clone was seen a handful of times. Within the sample, other DNA sequences also encode this same CDR3. The chain joins TRBV7-9 to TRBJ1-4; TRBD1 matches 8 bases. The CDR3 loop spans 15 amino acids. CDR1 is SEHNR and CDR2 is FQNEAQ in the germline V gene (reference sequence). V was pared by 2 bases and J by 8 bases, with 7 bases of the junction left unmatched. The CDR3 loop is CASSLRSGGEEKLFF. CDR3 sequence (DNA): TGTGCCAGCAGCTTACGGTCAGGGGGCGAGGAAAAACTGTTTTTT.

The chain joins TRBV5-6 to TRBJ2-4; the D gene is possibly TRBD2 (6 bases). CDR3 size: 15 residues. V was cut by 4 bases and J by 12 bases, with 23 bases left in between. CDR1 and CDR2 from the germline V gene are SGHDT and YYEEEE. The CDR3 nucleotides read TGTGCCAGCAGCACCGGGACTGGGGCCTCCCGGGGTCAGTACTTC. It encodes CASSTGTGASRGQYF.

The gene calls are TRBV11-3 and TRBJ1-3, with no clear D. The CDR3 has 15 residues. Germline V gene data show CDR1 as SGHNT and CDR2 as YENEEA. V was pared by 4 bases and J by 8 bases, with 18 bases between. The chain's CDR3 is CASSSRDSIGDTIYF. For the CDR3, the DNA is TGTGCCAGCAGCTCCCGGGATTCAATCGGGGACACCATATATTTT.

This clone has more than one count but fewer than ten. This chain uses TRBV4-3 with TRBJ2-3; 10 nucleotides align to TRBD2. Germline lookup yields CDR1 LGHNA and CDR2 YSLEER. Trimming removed 1 base from V and 1 base from J; junction bases left unmatched: 5. CDR3 length: 17 amino acids. This CDR3 reads CASSQVAGGAGTDTQYF. CDR3 bases: TGCGCCAGCAGCCAAGTAGCGGGGGGAGCCGGCACAGATACGCAGTATTTT.

The genes are TRBV29-1 and TRBJ2-1; 10 bases fit TRBD1. Per germline, CDR1 SQVTM and CDR2 ANQGSEA. The junction had 6 bases not matched to a gene; V was cut back by 7 bases and J by 6 bases. This CDR3 contains 13 residues. The CDR3, as DNA: TGCAGCGCCCCGGGACAGGGGTTCAATGAGCAGTTCTTC. This codes for CSAPGQGFNEQFF.

The chain links TRBV30 to TRBJ1-2; weak D call: TRBD1 (6 bases). The V and J ends lost 5 bases and 7 bases respectively, with 17 bases between them. CDR3 length: 13 residues. Germline V gives CDR1 GTSNPN, CDR2 SVGIG (reference sequence). The CDR3 DNA reads TGTGCCTGGGGGGGCAGGGAATGGGGTGGCTACACCTTC. It is translated as CAWGGREWGGYTF.

In DNA, the CDR3 is TGCGCCAGCAGCTTGGGAGGTAGCAGCAATCAGCCCCAGCATTTT. This gives the protein CASSLGGSSNQPQHF. The rearrangement links TRBV5-1 to TRBJ1-5; the D is unclear. V was trimmed by 0 bases and J by 1 base, leaving 8 bases between them. Germline lookup yields CDR1 SGHRS and CDR2 YFSETQ. There are 15 residues in the CDR3. Supplemented by reference TRBV5-1 and TRBJ1-5, the full variable domain reads KAGVTQTPRYLIKTRGQQVTLSCSPISGHRSVSWYQQTPGQGLQFLFEYFSETQRNKGNFPGRFSGRQFSNSRSEMNVSTLELGDSALYLCASSLGGSSNQPQHFGDGTRLSIL.

The genes are TRBV27 and TRBJ2-3, with D maybe TRBD2 (6 bases). This CDR3 has 17 residues. Between the trimmed V and J ends, which lost 8 bases and 2 bases, there was a span of 23 bases. CDR1 and CDR2 (germline): MNHEY, SMNVEV (reference sequence). CDR3 sequence: CASAPLGGGFDTDTQYF. DNA of the CDR3: TGTGCCAGCGCGCCTCTGGGAGGCGGGTTTGACACAGATACGCAGTATTTT.

The chain couples TRBV9 to TRBJ2-3; 9 bases match TRBD2. Germline loops: CDR1 SGDLS, CDR2 YYNGEE. V gave up 0 bases and J gave up 0 bases; unmatched junction bases: 5. The CDR3 runs to 17 residues. DNA for the CDR3: TGTGCCAGCAGCGTAGGAGTAGCGGGGGCTAGCACAGATACGCAGTATTTT. Protein sequence: CASSVGVAGASTDTQYF. The whole variable domain, remainder taken from reference TRBV9 and TRBJ2-3, is DSGVTQTPKHLITATGQRVTLRCSPRSGDLSVYWYQQSLDQGLQFLIQYYNGEERAKGNILERFSAQQFPDLHSELNLSSLELGDSALYFCASSVGVAGASTDTQYFGPGTRLTVL.

This clone has only one observation. V and J are TRBV6-5 and TRBJ2-5; TRBD1 aligns across 7 bases. The CDR3 has 14 residues. The germline V gene has CDR1 MNHEY and CDR2 SVGAGI. With 1 base clipped from V and 3 bases from J, the junction kept 2 bases outside the gene matches. The CDR3 nucleotides are TGTGCCAGCAGTTACTACACAGGGGAAGAGACCCAGTACTTC. This codes for CASSYYTGEETQYF.

The chain recombines TRBV6-7 with TRBJ1-2; D gene unclear. TRBV6-7 falls under the ORF class, with uncertain function. The CDR3 has 17 amino acids. V was clipped by 0 bases and J by 3 bases, with 17 bases between them. CDR3 in DNA: TGTGCCAGCAGTTACTCCGGGTCCTTCTCAGCGGACTATGGCTACACCTTC. Translation gives CASSYSGSFSADYGYTF.

The genes are TRBV5-1 and TRBJ2-5, with 7 nucleotides matching TRBD1. This CDR3 contains 15 residues. V trimming: 4 bases; J trimming: 4 bases; junction bases outside the gene matches: 10. Germline values: CDR1 SGHRS, CDR2 YFSETQ. The CDR3 reads CASSPGTARIETQYF. CDR3 DNA sequence: TGCGCCAGCAGCCCAGGGACAGCTCGAATAGAGACCCAGTACTTC.

The chain couples TRBV10-3 to TRBJ1-5, with a weak D call TRBD1 (6 bases). Per germline, CDR1 ENHRY and CDR2 SYGVKD. This CDR3 has 15 residues. V dropped 0 bases and J dropped 7 bases, with 13 bases sitting between them. The CDR3 reads CAISESRGGGQPQHF. Here the CDR3 DNA reads TGTGCCATCAGTGAGTCGCGGGGGGGCGGACAGCCCCAGCATTTT.

J is TRBJ2-3 and V is TRBV5-1; D might be TRBD2 (6 bases). Germline V gene lookup returns CDR1 SGHRS and CDR2 YFSETQ. The CDR3 consists of 15 residues. V gave up 4 bases and J gave up 5 bases, with 17 bases separating them. The CDR3 reads CASSRDAGQGDTQYF. The CDR3 bases are TGCGCCAGCAGCCGGGACGCGGGGCAGGGAGATACGCAGTATTTT.

The chain uses TRBV7-2 and TRBJ2-7; 7 positions match TRBD2. J was trimmed by 7 bases and V by 4 bases; bases with no gene match: 13. This CDR3 is 15 amino acids long. From germline, CDR1 is SGHTA and CDR2 FQGNSA. Here the CDR3 DNA reads TGTGCCAGCAGCTGGGGGGGGACGGGTTTGGGAGAGCAGTACTTC. Residues: CASSWGGTGLGEQYF.

The chain has TRBV10-1 and TRBJ2-2; D perhaps matches TRBD1 (6 bases). The CDR3 totals 16 residues. In germline, CDR1 is WNHNN, CDR2 SYGVQD (reference sequence). The germline V and J ends were trimmed by 4 bases and 1 base, with 13 bases remaining between them. In nucleotides, the CDR3 is TGCGCCAGCAGTGGAAACTCAGGGGTGAACACCGGGGAGCTGTTTTTT. The encoded protein is CASSGNSGVNTGELFF.

The chain uses TRBV4-2 and TRBJ1-4; 9 positions agree with TRBD1. With V trimmed by 0 bases and J by 6 bases, 2 bases remained unmatched. The CDR3 has 15 amino acids. CDR1 and CDR2 from the germline V gene are LGHNA and YNFKEQ. CDR3 sequence reads: CASSQDGDRDEKLFF. DNA for the CDR3: TGTGCCAGCAGCCAAGATGGGGACAGGGATGAAAAACTGTTTTTT.

The J gene is TRBJ2-7, the V gene TRBV11-2, with a possible D match to TRBD2 (6 bases). Trimming cost V 1 base and J 8 bases, with 18 bases left between them. Germline assignment: CDR1 SGHAT and CDR2 FQNNGV. The CDR3 runs 15 residues. CDR3 amino acids: CASSLAAGGGYQQYF. The CDR3 DNA sequence: TGTGCCAGCAGCTTAGCGGCCGGGGGTGGTTACCAGCAGTACTTC. Using reference TRBV11-2 and TRBJ2-7 for the parts outside the CDR3, the full variable domain is EAGVAQSPRYKIIEKRQSVAFWCNPISGHATLYWYQQILGQGPKLLIQFQNNGVVDDSQLPKDRFSAERLKGVDSTLKIQPAKLEDSAVYLCASSLAAGGGYQQYFGPGTRLTVT.

The chain combines TRBV5-1 with TRBJ2-1; D ambiguous. This CDR3 is built from 14 residues. Germline CDR1 and CDR2: SGHRS and YFSETQ. V was cut by 0 bases and J by 5 bases, with 9 bases left in between. The CDR3 spells CASSLAGHDNEQFF. The CDR3 coding sequence is TGCGCCAGCAGCTTGGCGGGTCACGACAATGAGCAGTTCTTC. Complete variable domain (other parts from reference TRBV5-1 and TRBJ2-1): KAGVTQTPRYLIKTRGQQVTLSCSPISGHRSVSWYQQTPGQGLQFLFEYFSETQRNKGNFPGRFSGRQFSNSRSEMNVSTLELGDSALYLCASSLAGHDNEQFFGPGTRLTVL.

Only a few counts were recorded for this clone. The J gene is TRBJ1-2, the V gene TRBV19, with 8 positions matching TRBD1. The CDR3 has 15 residues. After removal of 8 bases from V and 6 bases from J, the junction contained 14 bases not matched to a gene. Per the germline V gene, CDR1 is LNHDA and CDR2 is SQIVND (reference sequence). The CDR3 bases are TGTGCCAGTGCTGGACAGGGCTTTTATGCGGATGGCTACACCTTC. It yields the protein CASAGQGFYADGYTF. The variable domain in full, with the rest retrieved from reference TRBV19 and TRBJ1-2, is DGGITQSPKYLFRKEGQNVTLSCEQNLNHDAMYWYRQDPGQGLRLIYYSQIVNDFQKGDIAEGYSVSREKKESFPLTVTSAQKNPTAFYLCASAGQGFYADGYTFGSGTRLTVV.

The chain is built from TRBV5-1 and TRBJ2-1; a weak D match, TRBD1 (7 bases). The CDR3 covers 14 residues. Looked up from germline, CDR1 is SGHRS and CDR2 is YFSETQ. The V end lost 6 bases, the J end lost 0 bases, and 10 bases lay between the germline ends. CDR3 sequence (DNA): TGCGCCAGCATCAGGGGGGACTCCTACAATGAGCAGTTCTTC. It codes for CASIRGDSYNEQFF.

Worth noting for this clone: Its ends do not fully match the called genes, so a read error is possible. The V call is TRBV7-6, the J call TRBJ2-7; TRBD1 agrees at 7 bases. Germline CDR1 reads SGHVS; CDR2 reads FNYEAQ. This CDR3 spans 12 amino acids. CDR3 residues: CASSRGQEVPHF. The CDR3 DNA reads TGTGCCAGCAGCCGCGGACAGGAGGTACCCCACTTC.